This TCR beta chain stems from a study of blood T cells in healthy people across ages. This clonotype was found many times. Germline loops: CDR1 DFQATT, CDR2 SNEGSKA (reference sequence). The CDR3 is made up of 12 amino acids. J lost 4 bases, V lost 6 bases, and 5 bases had no gene match. The second PCR ran about 6 to 11 cycles with a sample-barcoded 5' primer and J-beta primers. TCRdb fed the 5' RACE reads into MiXCR, producing one record per CDR3 protein. The table has about 1.6 million distinct CDR3 sequences, about 35% seen once. V gene TRBV20-1 combines with J gene TRBJ2-7, with TRBD1 identical over 8 bases. This clonotype originated in a young woman in good health. Sequenced input: blood. The CDR3 DNA is TGCAGTGCGGCAGGGGGCCAGTACGAGCAGTACTTC. Translating gives CSAAGGQYEQYF.